A selection of T cell receptor beta chains follows, all from one sample in a study of T-cell reconstitution after alpha-beta-depleted transplantation in children. A single record per CDR3 protein comes from TCRdb applying MiXCR to the PCR reads. The sample lists around 70,000 distinct CDR3 sequences, approximately 10% occurring once. The sequencing here drew on PBMCs, taken before TCRalphabeta/CD19-depleted stem cell transplant. Receptors originate from a boy younger than 18 with acute myeloid leukemia, due to receive a stem cell transplant. Each CDR3 is given with its conserved first and last residue. The D gene is left open where the match is weak. Size is stated for part of the rows, as once, few or many counts, or as a class when the clone is expanded.

V	J	length	D	size	DNA	CDR3
TRBV7-8	TRBJ2-7	15	TRBD2	many	TGTGCCAGCAGCTTAGCGCTAGCGGGAGTTGGTGAGCAGTACTTC	CASSLALAGVGEQYF
TRBV12-3/TRBV12-4	TRBJ1-3	15	.	many	TGTGCCAGCAGTGCCGACGGACGATCTGGAAACACCATATATTTT	CASSADGRSGNTIYF
TRBV7-6	TRBJ2-7	13	.	.	TGTGCCAGCAGCGTCAGGGTCGGGTACGAGCAGTACTTC	CASSVRVGYEQYF
TRBV11-1	TRBJ2-1	15	TRBD2	many	TGTGCCAGCAGCTTCGCGGGACTAGTGTACAATGAGCAGTTCTTC	CASSFAGLVYNEQFF
TRBV5-1	TRBJ2-4	14	TRBD1	.	TGCGCCAGCAGCTCCGGGACAGCGGCAAACATTCAGTACTTC	CASSSGTAANIQYF
TRBV12-3/TRBV12-4	TRBJ2-7	12	TRBD2	many	TGTGCCAGCGGGGAGGGTTCGACCGAGCAGTACTTC	CASGEGSTEQYF
TRBV3-1	TRBJ1-4	19	.	many	TGTGCCAGCAGCCCAATTTTTGACATACTGTTATTTTCGGATGAAAAACTGTTTTTT	CASSPIFDILLFSDEKLFF
TRBV12-3/TRBV12-4	TRBJ2-5	14	.	many	TGTGCCAGCAGTTCAACGCCAGCCCAAGAGACCCAGTACTTC	CASSSTPAQETQYF
TRBV28	TRBJ1-2	16	TRBD1	many	TGTGCCAGCCAGCTACTTCGGACAGGGCGTAACTATGGCTACACCTTC	CASQLLRTGRNYGYTF
TRBV20-1	TRBJ2-7	14	.	many	TGCAGTGCTGCCACCCCCAGGAGTACCTACGAGCAGTACTTC	CSAATPRSTYEQYF
TRBV29-1	TRBJ2-3	15	.	.	TGCAGCGTCGACCGCACAAGGACAGCCACAGATACGCAGTATTTT	CSVDRTRTATDTQYF
TRBV28	TRBJ2-7	15	.	many	TGTGCCAGCAGTTTATCCCTAGCGCTGCCCTACGAGCAGTACTTC	CASSLSLALPYEQYF